Listed here are 15 T cell receptor beta chains from one sample, sequenced in a study of T cell responses to AZD1222 COVID-19 vaccine. Here immunoSEQ multiplex PCR was the method, and the copy in TCRdb shows in-frame clones only, minus some. The data contain over 110,000 clones, roughly nine tenths of them seen just once; the ten biggest clones take up about 3%. The source was peripheral blood, collected on day 0 of AZD1222 vaccination. These receptors were obtained from an adult in good health.

The chain employs TRBV11-2 and TRBJ2-5; 9 bases agree with TRBD2. The CDR3 length is 15 residues. J lost 7 bases, V lost 5 bases, and 11 bases had no gene match. CDR1 SGHAT and CDR2 FQNNGV come from the germline V gene. The CDR3, as DNA: TGTGCCAGCAGCCCTTCCGGCGGGGGGGGCGTGACCCAGTACTTC. Its translation: CASSPSGGGGVTQYF. Together with reference TRBV11-2 and TRBJ2-5, the CDR3 gives the full variable domain: EAGVAQSPRYKIIEKRQSVAFWCNPISGHATLYWYQQILGQGPKLLIQFQNNGVVDDSQLPKDRFSAERLKGVDSTLKIQPAKLEDSAVYLCASSPSGGGGVTQYFGPGTRLLVL.

The chain carries TRBV6-2 or TRBV6-3 and TRBJ1-2; D perhaps matches TRBD1 (5 bases). Germline CDR1 MNHEY, CDR2 SVGEGT. The CDR3 is 15 amino acids. V was pared by 6 bases and J by 3 bases, with 17 bases between. The CDR3 is CASSQTVTGDYGYTF. The CDR3 nucleotides are TGTGCCAGCAGCCAAACAGTTACGGGGGACTATGGCTACACCTTC.

The chain carries TRBV29-1 and TRBJ1-1; D gene uncertain. CDR1 SQVTM and CDR2 ANQGSEA come from the germline V gene. CDR3 length equals 11 residues. The V gene lost 8 bases and the J gene lost 1 base, with 8 bases spanning the gap. CDR3 nucleotide sequence: TGCAGCATTATAACGAACACTGAAGCTTTCTTT. This translates into CSIITNTEAFF.

The V gene is TRBV9, the J gene TRBJ1-2; D is uncertain. The CDR3 spans 14 residues. Germline values: CDR1 SGDLS, CDR2 YYNGEE. V was pared by 4 bases and J by 2 bases, with 12 bases between. The CDR3 DNA is TGTGCCAGCAGCTCCCAGGCCAAGAACTATGGCTACACCTTC. Translated, it gives CASSSQAKNYGYTF.

This chain connects TRBV6-2 or TRBV6-3 to TRBJ2-4, with TRBD2 matching over 9 bases. Germline values: CDR1 MNHEY, CDR2 SVGEGT. The CDR3 consists of 14 residues. With V trimmed by 4 bases and J by 10 bases, 8 bases remained unmatched. CDR3 bases: TGTGCCAGCAGTTTCAGTAGCGGGAGTGGTATTCAGTACTTC. Translating it yields CASSFSSGSGIQYF.

The chain is built from TRBV18 and TRBJ1-1, with D perhaps TRBD1 (6 bases). This CDR3 comprises 13 residues. Trimming left V 9 bases short and J 1 base short, with 12 bases between. Germline V gene sequence: CDR1 KGHSH, CDR2 LQKENI. The CDR3 protein is CASKAGQNTEAFF. CDR3 coding DNA: TGTGCCAGTAAAGCGGGACAGAACACTGAAGCTTTCTTT.

This clone occurred once. This chain links TRBV4-1 with TRBJ1-4; D is uncertain. The V and J ends lost 4 bases and 0 bases respectively, with 6 bases between them. Looked up from germline, CDR1 is MGHRA and CDR2 is YSYEKL. CDR3 length: 14 amino acids. The CDR3 coding sequence is TGCGCCAGCAGCCGGCTACCAACTAATGAAAAACTGTTTTTT. It is translated as CASSRLPTNEKLFF.

The chain is built from TRBV7-8 and TRBJ1-6, with a possible D match to TRBD1 (5 bases). The CDR3 length is 17 residues. V was shortened by 2 bases and J by 4 bases, with 15 bases between the two germline ends. CDR1 is SGHVS, CDR2 FQNEAQ, per germline. CDR3 nucleotides: TGTGCCAGCAGCTTATTAGGGCAGGGCCTATATAATTCACCCCTCCACTTT. The encoded protein is CASSLLGQGLYNSPLHF.

This clone was counted a single time. The rearrangement uses TRBV28 and TRBJ2-5; perhaps TRBD1 as D (5 bases). CDR1 MDHEN and CDR2 SYDVKM come from the germline V gene. The V gene lost 2 bases and the J gene lost 3 bases, with 10 bases spanning the gap. This CDR3 is built from 14 residues. The CDR3 DNA follows: TGTGCCAGCAGTTTAACCAGGGTAAAAGAGACCCAGTACTTC. Translated, it gives CASSLTRVKETQYF.

The V call is TRBV29-1, the J call TRBJ2-3; a weak D match, TRBD1 (6 bases). CDR1 is SQVTM, CDR2 ANQGSEA, per germline. The CDR3 spans 12 residues. Trimming pared 2 bases from V and 3 bases from J, leaving 6 bases between. CDR3 nucleotide sequence: TGCAGCGTTGAACAGGGGACAGATACGCAGTATTTT. Residues: CSVEQGTDTQYF.

CDR3 in DNA: TGCAGTGCTCTAACTTCAGAGCAGTTCTTC. Its translation: CSALTSEQFF. V usage is TRBV20-1 and J usage is TRBJ2-1, with no clear D. The CDR3 length is 10 residues. Deletions cut 5 bases from V and 10 bases from J, with 9 bases between. Germline V gene sequence: CDR1 DFQATT, CDR2 SNEGSKA (reference sequence).

The chain is built from TRBV29-1 and TRBJ2-2; no clear D gene. The V gene lost 4 bases and the J gene lost 4 bases, with 4 bases spanning the gap. This CDR3 has 11 residues. Germline CDR1 SQVTM, CDR2 ANQGSEA. The CDR3 loop reads CSVVLTGELFF. The CDR3 region has the DNA TGCAGCGTTGTTCTCACCGGGGAGCTGTTTTTT.

The rearrangement joins TRBV19 to TRBJ2-1; D gene unclear. Germline values: CDR1 LNHDA, CDR2 SQIVND (reference sequence). This CDR3 region has 14 residues. The germline V and J ends were trimmed by 3 bases and 4 bases, with 10 bases remaining between them. This CDR3 is CASSINPRYNEQFF. The CDR3 region has the DNA TGTGCCAGTAGTATCAATCCGCGTTACAATGAGCAGTTCTTC. Variable domain in full (rest from reference TRBV19 and TRBJ2-1): DGGITQSPKYLFRKEGQNVTLSCEQNLNHDAMYWYRQDPGQGLRLIYYSQIVNDFQKGDIAEGYSVSREKKESFPLTVTSAQKNPTAFYLCASSINPRYNEQFFGPGTRLTVL.

This clone was found once. This chain joins TRBV9 and TRBJ2-5; TRBD2 agrees at 7 bases. The CDR3 totals 12 residues. V was pared by 2 bases and J by 5 bases, with 0 bases of the junction left unmatched. The germline gives CDR1 SGDLS, CDR2 YYNGEE. CDR3 in amino acids: CASSVGGETQYF. Here the CDR3 DNA reads TGTGCCAGCAGCGTGGGGGGGGAGACCCAGTACTTC.

This clone was found once. This chain links TRBV3-1 (or the pseudogene TRBV3-2) with TRBJ2-6; 8 positions agree with TRBD2. There are 17 residues in the CDR3. CDR1 and CDR2 from the germline V gene are LGHDT and YNNKEL (reference sequence). Trimming at V came to 3 bases and at J to 3 bases, leaving 7 bases not matched to a gene. In DNA form, the CDR3 reads TGTGCCAGCAGCCAGGCTAGCGGGTTCTTTGGGGCCAACGTCCTGACTTTC. It is translated as CASSQASGFFGANVLTF.